Following are 25 T cell receptor beta chains from one sample sequenced in a study of T cell responses to AZD1222 COVID-19 vaccine (dated by TCRdb to the early 2020s). Library prep was done by the immunoSEQ multiplex PCR assay. TCRdb limited this immuneACCESS table to in-frame rearrangements with V and J called. A share of clones is missing; checked studies link under half to unresolved V genes, and the rest is unexplained. This sample is represented by approximately 100,000 clones; around 90% of them were singletons. 9.5% to 15% of the sample is held by the ten biggest clonotypes. In light of the paper, this sample's time point label describes: baseline before first vaccination. The treatment or condition label here, explained by the study, means: meningococcal conjugate vaccine given as trial control. Here the sequenced sample was peripheral blood, taken on day 0 of MenACWY control vaccination. Source of these receptors: an adult in good health.

DNA for the CDR3: TGTGCCAGCAGCCTCGGATTGAACACTGAAGCTTTCTTT. Amino acids: CASSLGLNTEAFF. The chain links TRBV5-5 to TRBJ1-1; D call uncertain. V gave up 4 bases and J gave up 0 bases, with 7 bases separating them. Germline CDR1 is SGHKS and CDR2 is YYEKEE (reference sequence). The CDR3 is 13 residues long.

The V and J genes are TRBV6-2 or TRBV6-3 and TRBJ1-6; 9 nucleotides agree with TRBD1. Germline CDR1 is MNHEY and CDR2 is SVGEGT. The CDR3 runs to 14 residues. V lost 5 bases and J lost 10; bases outside the gene matches: 6. CDR3 nucleotide sequence: TGTGCCAGCAGTACCCGGGACAGGGACTCACCCCTCCACTTT. It codes for CASSTRDRDSPLHF.

V usage is TRBV9 and J usage is TRBJ2-2, with D maybe TRBD1 (5 bases). V lost 2 bases and J 5 bases, leaving 10 bases between the germline ends. Germline V gene lookup returns CDR1 SGDLS and CDR2 YYNGEE. This CDR3 spans 14 amino acids. CDR3 sequence reads: CASSVMTETGELFF. CDR3 bases: TGTGCCAGCAGCGTGATGACAGAAACCGGGGAGCTGTTTTTT.

This clone was observed a few times. The chain recombines TRBV5-6 with TRBJ2-2; 7 bases are shared with TRBD1. Germline V gives CDR1 SGHDT, CDR2 YYEEEE. V lost 0 bases and J lost 1; bases outside the gene matches: 0. The CDR3 is 15 amino acids. CDR3 loop: CASSLGDRNTGELFF. The DNA of the CDR3 is TGTGCCAGCAGCTTGGGGGACAGGAACACCGGGGAGCTGTTTTTT. The full variable domain, with the rest looked up from reference TRBV5-6 and TRBJ2-2, is DAGVTQSPTHLIKTRGQQVTLRCSPKSGHDTVSWYQQALGQGPQFIFQYYEEEERQRGNFPDRFSGHQFPNYSSELNVNALLLGDSALYLCASSLGDRNTGELFFGEGSRLTVL.

The CDR3 region is CASSQWGGSNEKLFF. CDR3 in DNA: TGTGCCAGCAGCCAATGGGGGGGCTCTAATGAAAAACTGTTTTTT. The chain links TRBV4-2 to TRBJ1-4; the D gene is possibly TRBD1 (6 bases). The V gene lost 2 bases and the J gene lost 3 bases, with 10 bases spanning the gap. The CDR3 consists of 15 residues. Per the germline V gene, CDR1 is LGHNA and CDR2 is YNFKEQ.

CDR3 sequence reads: CASSYRQGASTEAFF. CDR3 nucleotides: TGTGCCAGCAGTTACCGACAGGGGGCGAGCACTGAAGCTTTCTTT. The J gene is TRBJ1-1, the V gene TRBV6-5; TRBD1 agrees at 10 bases. The junction had 4 bases not matched to a gene; V was cut back by 2 bases and J by 4 bases. The germline V gene has CDR1 MNHEY and CDR2 SVGAGI. This CDR3 comprises 15 residues.

The V gene is TRBV10-3, the J gene TRBJ1-2; D not resolved. Germline CDR1 ENHRY, CDR2 SYGVKD. The ends were cut back, 10 bases at V and 2 bases at J, with 11 bases in the middle. CDR3 size: 12 residues. The CDR3 region is CAREQQNYGYTF. CDR3 bases: TGTGCCAGAGAGCAGCAAAACTATGGCTACACCTTC.

DNA for the CDR3: TGTGCCAGCAGTCGTTCAGTCTCCAATGAGCAGTTCTTC. This gives the protein CASSRSVSNEQFF. This chain uses TRBV6-2 or TRBV6-3 with TRBJ2-1, with unresolved D. V shed 5 bases and J shed 6 bases, with 11 bases lying between them. Germline CDR1 MNHEY, CDR2 SVGEGT. This CDR3 is 13 amino acids long.

The rearrangement links TRBV11-2 to TRBJ1-2; TRBD1 is a possible D gene (5 bases). This CDR3 has 16 amino acids. Germline V gives CDR1 SGHAT, CDR2 FQNNGV. The V and J ends lost 0 bases and 5 bases respectively, with 16 bases between them. The CDR3 nucleotides are TGTGCCAGCAGCTTAGACTACCCCGTGTCAGGGTATGGCTACACCTTC. The encoded protein is CASSLDYPVSGYGYTF.

V usage is TRBV7-2 and J usage is TRBJ1-3; D is ambiguous. Trimming took 4 bases from V and 2 from J, leaving 15 bases between them. This CDR3 comprises 16 residues. CDR1 is SGHTA, CDR2 FQGNSA, per germline. The CDR3 reads CASSSTGPSTGNTIYF. DNA of the CDR3: TGTGCCAGCAGCTCAACGGGTCCCTCCACTGGAAACACCATATATTTT. The full variable domain, with the rest looked up from reference TRBV7-2 and TRBJ1-3, is GAGVSQSPSNKVTEKGKDVELRCDPISGHTALYWYRQSLGQGLEFLIYFQGNSAPDKSGLPSDRFSAERTGGSVSTLTIQRTQQEDSAVYLCASSSTGPSTGNTIYFGEGSWLTVV.

The chain is built from TRBV5-1 and TRBJ1-3; 7 positions agree with TRBD1. The V and J ends lost 3 bases and 0 bases, in that order; junction bases with no gene match: 3. This CDR3 comprises 15 residues. Germline V gene sequence: CDR1 SGHRS, CDR2 YFSETQ. For the CDR3, the DNA is TGCGCCAGCAGCTGGACAGGTAACTCTGGAAACACCATATATTTT. Protein product: CASSWTGNSGNTIYF.

This clone was seen more than once but under ten times. V and J are TRBV7-8 and TRBJ1-5; weak D call: TRBD1 (5 bases). The CDR3 is 16 amino acids. Germline-derived CDR1 and CDR2 are SGHVS and FQNEAQ. Trimming took off 0 bases at V and 3 bases at J, with 12 bases between the two ends. The CDR3 coding sequence is TGTGCCAGCAGCTTAGCGGCCGGGGCCCTCAATCAGCCCCAGCATTTT. Protein: CASSLAAGALNQPQHF.

This sequence joins TRBV15 and TRBJ2-2; a possible D gene is TRBD2 (6 bases). This CDR3 comprises 14 residues. Germline V CDR1 and CDR2: LNHNV, YYDKDF (reference sequence). Trimming removed 9 bases from V and 6 bases from J, with 17 bases in between. Written as DNA, the CDR3 is TGTGCCACTCGAGCGGGCCCATTGGCCGGGGAGCTGTTTTTT. Protein: CATRAGPLAGELFF.

The chain has TRBV18 and TRBJ1-1, with 7 nucleotides matching TRBD1. CDR3 length: 13 amino acids. Germline V gene sequence: CDR1 KGHSH, CDR2 LQKENI. V was clipped by 4 bases and J by 4 bases; unmatched bases: 3. CDR3 sequence (DNA): TGTGCCAGCTCACAGACAGGGATCACTGAAGCTTTCTTT. Translated, it gives CASSQTGITEAFF. The complete variable domain, with remaining parts taken from reference TRBV18 and TRBJ1-1, reads NAGVMQNPRHLVRRRGQEARLRCSPMKGHSHVYWYRQLPEEGLKFMVYLQKENIIDESGMPKERFSAEFPKEGPSILRIQQVVRGDSAAYFCASSQTGITEAFFGQGTRLTVV.

The chain couples TRBV7-3 to TRBJ2-3; tentatively, D is TRBD1 or TRBD2 (5 bases each). The V gene's germline CDR1 is SGHTA and CDR2 FQGTGA. Trimming stripped 4 bases from V and 1 base from J, with 15 bases between. CDR3 length: 16 amino acids. This CDR3 is CASSWGRSPGTDTQYF. DNA of the CDR3: TGTGCCAGCAGCTGGGGACGCTCACCGGGCACAGATACGCAGTATTTT. The full variable domain, completed using reference TRBV7-3 and TRBJ2-3, is GAGVSQTPSNKVTEKGKYVELRCDPISGHTALYWYRQSLGQGPEFLIYFQGTGAADDSGLPNDRFFAVRPEGSVSTLKIQRTERGDSAVYLCASSWGRSPGTDTQYFGPGTRLTVL.

This sequence joins TRBV24-1 and TRBJ2-1; TRBD2 agrees at 12 bases. V lost 3 bases and J lost 3; bases outside the gene matches: 5. The CDR3 spans 17 residues. Germline-derived CDR1 and CDR2 are KGHDR and SFDVKD. CDR3 coding DNA: TGTGCCACCAGTGATCGGACTAGCGGGGCCGTCTACAATGAGCAGTTCTTC. Translated, it gives CATSDRTSGAVYNEQFF.

The chain joins TRBV18 to TRBJ2-5; D is perhaps TRBD2 (7 bases). In germline, CDR1 is KGHSH, CDR2 LQKENI. The V gene lost 6 bases and the J gene lost 0 bases, with 17 bases spanning the gap. CDR3 length: 16 amino acids. The CDR3 here is CASSRGAPGHQETQYF. CDR3 coding DNA: TGTGCCAGCTCCCGGGGGGCCCCGGGACACCAAGAGACCCAGTACTTC.

The rearrangement links TRBV5-6 to TRBJ1-6, with a tentative D call TRBD1 (5 bases). The CDR3 consists of 14 residues. V was shortened by 0 bases and J by 6 bases, with 7 bases between the two germline ends. Germline V gives CDR1 SGHDT, CDR2 YYEEEE. The CDR3 bases are TGTGCCAGCAGCTTGGTGCAGGGTAATTCACCCCTCCACTTT. It translates to CASSLVQGNSPLHF.

The chain combines TRBV28 with TRBJ2-7, with D possibly being TRBD1 (6 bases). The CDR3 is made up of 13 amino acids. Germline V gives CDR1 MDHEN, CDR2 SYDVKM. CDR3 bases: TGTGGAACAGGGCAGCCGAGAACCTACGAGCAGTACTTC. Translating it yields CGTGQPRTYEQYF.

The chain has TRBV11-2 and TRBJ1-5; no reliable D call. There are 13 residues in the CDR3. CDR1 and CDR2 (germline): SGHAT, FQNNGV. Trimming took 1 base from V and 7 from J, leaving 8 bases between them. The CDR3 nucleotides are TGTGCCAGCAGCTTAGGGCTAACCCAGCCCCAGCATTTT. Translated: CASSLGLTQPQHF.

This clone occurred once. The chain is built from TRBV27 and TRBJ1-2, with D hard to call. The CDR3 contains 14 residues. The germline CDR1 and CDR2 sequences are MNHEY and SMNVEV (reference sequence). Between the trimmed V and J ends, which lost 5 bases and 6 bases, there was a span of 16 bases. As DNA, the CDR3 is TGTGCCAGCAGTCCCATGGGCCCCGATAATGGCTACACCTTC. It yields the protein CASSPMGPDNGYTF.

The chain joins TRBV7-3 to TRBJ2-1; 10 bases map to TRBD1. The germline gives CDR1 SGHTA, CDR2 FQGTGA. Germline trimming cut 5 bases from V and 1 base from J; bases unmatched to any gene: 5. There are 16 residues in the CDR3. As DNA, the CDR3 is TGTGCCAGCAGCCCCAGACAGGGGGCTTCCTACAATGAGCAGTTCTTC. It translates to CASSPRQGASYNEQFF. The full variable domain, in which reference TRBV7-3 and TRBJ2-1 provide the parts outside the CDR3, is GAGVSQTPSNKVTEKGKYVELRCDPISGHTALYWYRQSLGQGPEFLIYFQGTGAADDSGLPNDRFFAVRPEGSVSTLKIQRTERGDSAVYLCASSPRQGASYNEQFFGPGTRLTVL.

This clone was recorded once. The genes are TRBV10-3 and TRBJ1-4; D ambiguous. The CDR3 contains 14 residues. Looked up from germline, CDR1 is ENHRY and CDR2 is SYGVKD. V was shortened by 5 bases and J by 0 bases, with 7 bases between the two germline ends. CDR3: CAISQLATNEKLFF. CDR3 bases: TGTGCCATCAGTCAGTTAGCAACTAATGAAAAACTGTTTTTT.

The rearrangement uses TRBV4-2 and TRBJ1-1; no clear D gene. CDR1 and CDR2 (germline): LGHNA, YNFKEQ. The CDR3 is 10 residues long. The germline V and J ends were trimmed by 9 bases and 1 base, with 3 bases remaining between them. The CDR3 loop reads CARGNTEAFF. Here the CDR3 DNA reads TGTGCCAGAGGGAACACTGAAGCTTTCTTT.

The rearrangement uses TRBV10-3 and TRBJ1-2; 7 nucleotides line up with TRBD1. V was pared by 7 bases and J by 8 bases, with 16 bases of the junction left unmatched. From germline, CDR1 is ENHRY and CDR2 SYGVKD. The CDR3 is 15 residues long. The CDR3 is CAITAQDRPPEGYTF. CDR3 DNA: TGTGCCATCACCGCACAGGACAGGCCCCCCGAGGGCTACACCTTC.